These 18 T cell receptor beta chains share one sample of origin, sequenced in a study of T cell changes during pregnancy in multiple sclerosis. Sequenced by immunoSEQ multiplex PCR; TCRdb stores in-frame clones only, minus some. The sample records 50,000 to 60,000 clones, 75% to 90% being singletons. The sample consisted of CD4+ T cells from peripheral blood mononuclear cells, taken in the first trimester of pregnancy. The receptors here all came from a female donor with multiple sclerosis, enrolled in a pregnancy study.

The V gene is TRBV19, the J gene TRBJ2-1; maybe TRBD2 (7 bases). The CDR3 sequence is 16 residues long. V was shortened by 5 bases and J by 1 base, with 15 bases between the two germline ends. Germline CDR1 reads LNHDA; CDR2 reads SQIVND (reference sequence). The CDR3 here is CASSLRGGGSYNEQFF. The CDR3 DNA sequence: TGTGCCAGTAGTTTACGAGGGGGGGGGTCCTACAATGAGCAGTTCTTC.

This sequence joins TRBV5-4 and TRBJ2-5, with D possibly TRBD1 on 6 matching bases. The CDR3 length is 14 residues. The ends were cut back, 4 bases at V and 5 bases at J, with 15 bases in the middle. The germline gives CDR1 SGHNT, CDR2 YYREEE (reference sequence). CDR3 sequence: CASSISGQGETQYF. The CDR3 nucleotides read TGTGCCAGCAGCATCTCGGGACAAGGGGAGACCCAGTACTTC. The variable domain in full, completed from reference TRBV5-4 and TRBJ2-5, reads ETGVTQSPTHLIKTRGQQVTLRCSSQSGHNTVSWYQQALGQGPQFIFQYYREEENGRGNFPPRFSGLQFPNYSSELNVNALELDDSALYLCASSISGQGETQYFGPGTRLLVL.

The chain recombines TRBV4-3 with TRBJ2-2; D gene ambiguous. The CDR3 length is 14 residues. Trimming removed 0 bases from V and 2 bases from J, with 4 bases in between. The germline V gene has CDR1 LGHNA and CDR2 YSLEER. The DNA of the CDR3 is TGCGCCAGCAGCCAAGAGGCTAACACCGGGGAGCTGTTTTTT. It translates to CASSQEANTGELFF.

The rearrangement links TRBV7-6 to TRBJ1-3, with D maybe TRBD1 (5 bases). V dropped 6 bases and J dropped 4 bases, with 13 bases sitting between them. CDR3 length: 14 amino acids. Germline V lookup: CDR1 SGHVS, CDR2 FNYEAQ. The CDR3 nucleotides are TGTGCCAGCAGTTCTAGGGGATCCGGAAACACCATATATTTT. Its protein is CASSSRGSGNTIYF.

The chain is built from TRBV7-2 and TRBJ2-4; TRBD1 aligns across 9 bases. The junction had 6 bases not matched to a gene; V was cut back by 3 bases and J by 9 bases. The germline gives CDR1 SGHTA, CDR2 FQGNSA. CDR3 length: 14 residues. CDR3 loop: CASSFDRGEVIQYF. The CDR3 DNA follows: TGTGCCAGCAGCTTCGACAGGGGGGAGGTCATTCAGTACTTC.

The V gene is TRBV28, the J gene TRBJ2-7; D may be TRBD2 (5 bases). The CDR3 runs 16 residues. Germline V gene sequence: CDR1 MDHEN, CDR2 SYDVKM. Trimming pared 4 bases from V and 0 bases from J, leaving 16 bases between. CDR3 loop: CASSSWRPGSSYEQYF. CDR3 DNA sequence: TGTGCCAGCAGTTCCTGGCGACCGGGATCCTCCTACGAGCAGTACTTC. Looking up the rest from reference TRBV28 and TRBJ2-7 gives the full variable domain: DVKVTQSSRYLVKRTGEKVFLECVQDMDHENMFWYRQDPGLGLRLIYFSYDVKMKEKGDIPEGYSVSREKKERFSLILESASTNQTSMYLCASSSWRPGSSYEQYFGPGTRLTVT.

This chain links TRBV10-3 with TRBJ1-2; D is possibly TRBD1 (6 bases). CDR1 and CDR2 from the germline V gene are ENHRY and SYGVKD. Trimming cost V 0 bases and J 0 bases, with 11 bases left between them. The CDR3 totals 16 residues. In DNA, the CDR3 is TGTGCCATCAGTGAGTCGATTCAGGGGACTAACTATGGCTACACCTTC. Encoded protein: CAISESIQGTNYGYTF.

This clone was counted a few times. The chain combines TRBV5-6 with TRBJ1-2; 7 bases map to TRBD1. The germline gives CDR1 SGHDT, CDR2 YYEEEE. This CDR3 contains 13 residues. V lost 1 base, J lost 4 bases, and 1 base stayed unmatched. As DNA, the CDR3 is TGTGCCAGCAGCTTGCGACAGGGCTATGGCTACACCTTC. It is translated as CASSLRQGYGYTF.

The chain recombines TRBV14 with TRBJ2-7, with 10 positions matching TRBD2. Germline CDR1 reads SGHDN; CDR2 reads FVKESK. The V gene end was trimmed by 0 bases and the J gene end by 7 bases; junction bases not matched to a gene: 12. The CDR3 is 17 residues long. CDR3 sequence: CASSQDRLAGATGEQYF. CDR3 sequence (DNA): TGTGCCAGCAGCCAAGATCGTCTAGCGGGGGCGACCGGGGAGCAGTACTTC.

Concerning this clone: Compared with germline, one end of the junction differs, possibly owing to a read error. The chain joins TRBV7-2 to TRBJ2-5; a weak D match, TRBD1 (6 bases). In germline, CDR1 is SGHTA, CDR2 FQGNSA. The CDR3 spans 15 residues. The CDR3 nucleotides read TGTGCCAGCAGGTTAGGGGGAGCGCCCCAAGAGACCCAGTACTTC. Protein sequence: CASRLGGAPQETQYF.

The chain employs TRBV10-3 and TRBJ2-3; TRBD2 agrees at 10 bases. V shed 6 bases and J 0 bases; nucleotides not matched to a gene: 3. Per the germline V gene, CDR1 is ENHRY and CDR2 is SYGVKD. The CDR3 sequence is 15 residues long. CDR3 sequence: CAIRRGLASTDTQYF. CDR3 sequence (DNA): TGTGCCATCAGGAGGGGACTAGCGAGCACAGATACGCAGTATTTT.

The genes are TRBV6-1 and TRBJ1-4, with D perhaps matching TRBD1 (5 bases). This CDR3 has 15 amino acids. Trimming cost V 0 bases and J 9 bases, with 14 bases left between them. Germline values: CDR1 MNHNS, CDR2 SASEGT. The CDR3 DNA follows: TGTGCCAGCAGTGAAGCGGCGCAGGGTTGGAAAAAACTGTTTTTT. Amino acid sequence: CASSEAAQGWKKLFF.

This clone has just a few counts. V and J are TRBV19 and TRBJ2-1; 9 bases map to TRBD2. The CDR3 runs to 15 residues. Looked up from germline, CDR1 is LNHDA and CDR2 is SQIVND (reference sequence). V gave up 1 base and J gave up 7 bases; unmatched junction bases: 5. The CDR3 protein is CASSIGSGGTNEQFF. CDR3 nucleotides: TGTGCCAGTAGTATAGGGAGCGGGGGGACGAATGAGCAGTTCTTC.

The rearrangement links TRBV6-1 to TRBJ1-3; D gene uncertain. V shed 1 base and J shed 4 bases, with 5 bases lying between them. Germline-derived CDR1 and CDR2 are MNHNS and SASEGT. The CDR3 totals 13 residues. This CDR3 is CASSEGQGNTIYF. As DNA, the CDR3 is TGTGCCAGCAGTGAAGGGCAGGGAAACACCATATATTTT.

This chain joins TRBV27 and TRBJ1-2; 8 bases map to TRBD1. The CDR3 is 16 amino acids. The ends lost 3 bases at V and 2 bases at J; junction bases unmatched: 8. From germline, CDR1 is MNHEY and CDR2 SMNVEV (reference sequence). This CDR3 reads CASSFLSGGSNYGYTF. The CDR3 nucleotides read TGTGCCAGCAGTTTTCTCTCAGGGGGCTCCAACTATGGCTACACCTTC.

The chain recombines TRBV27 with TRBJ1-1; the D is unclear. CDR1 is MNHEY, CDR2 SMNVEV, per germline (reference sequence). V was trimmed by 2 bases and J by 3 bases, leaving 10 bases between them. The CDR3 runs to 14 residues. DNA of the CDR3: TGTGCCAGCAGTTTAGCCAGGAGGGACACTGAAGCTTTCTTT. As protein: CASSLARRDTEAFF.

The chain uses TRBV5-1 and TRBJ2-7, with 9 nucleotides matching TRBD1. From germline, CDR1 is SGHRS and CDR2 YFSETQ. V lost 4 bases, J lost 0 bases, and 5 bases stayed unmatched. CDR3 length: 15 residues. The CDR3 reads CASSTGGPSSYEQYF. The CDR3 DNA follows: TGCGCCAGCAGCACAGGGGGCCCAAGCTCCTACGAGCAGTACTTC.

This clone appeared a few times. This rearrangement joins TRBV27 to TRBJ2-7, with TRBD1 as a possible D gene (5 bases). The CDR3 covers 14 residues. CDR1 MNHEY and CDR2 SMNVEV come from the germline V gene (reference sequence). V was pared by 7 bases and J by 0 bases, with 13 bases between. CDR3 coding DNA: TGTGCCAGCAATTCAGGGCTACCCTCCTACGAGCAGTACTTC. Translating gives CASNSGLPSYEQYF.